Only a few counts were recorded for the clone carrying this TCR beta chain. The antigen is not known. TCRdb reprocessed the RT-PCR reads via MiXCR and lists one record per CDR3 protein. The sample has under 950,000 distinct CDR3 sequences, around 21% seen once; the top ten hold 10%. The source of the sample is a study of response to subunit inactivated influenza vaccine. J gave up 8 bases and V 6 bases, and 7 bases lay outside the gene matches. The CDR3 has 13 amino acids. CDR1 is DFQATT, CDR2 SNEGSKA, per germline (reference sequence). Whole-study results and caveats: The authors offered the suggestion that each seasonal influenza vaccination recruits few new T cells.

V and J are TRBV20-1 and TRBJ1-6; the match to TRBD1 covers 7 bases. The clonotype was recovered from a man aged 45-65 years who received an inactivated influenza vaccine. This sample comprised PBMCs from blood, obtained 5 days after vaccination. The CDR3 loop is CSARDSAYSPLHF. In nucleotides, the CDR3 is TGCAGTGCCCGGGACAGCGCTTATTCACCCCTCCACTTT.